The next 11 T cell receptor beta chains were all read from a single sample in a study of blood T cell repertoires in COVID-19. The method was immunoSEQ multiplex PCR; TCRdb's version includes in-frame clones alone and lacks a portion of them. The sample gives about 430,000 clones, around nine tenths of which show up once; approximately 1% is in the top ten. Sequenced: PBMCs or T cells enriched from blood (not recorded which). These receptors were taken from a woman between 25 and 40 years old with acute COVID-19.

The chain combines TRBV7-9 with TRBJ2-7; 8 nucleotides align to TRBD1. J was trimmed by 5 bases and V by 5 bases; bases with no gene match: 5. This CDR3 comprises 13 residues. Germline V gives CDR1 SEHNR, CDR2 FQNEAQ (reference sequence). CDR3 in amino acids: CASSRTGIHEQYF. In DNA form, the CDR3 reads TGTGCCAGCAGCCGGACAGGGATACACGAGCAGTACTTC.

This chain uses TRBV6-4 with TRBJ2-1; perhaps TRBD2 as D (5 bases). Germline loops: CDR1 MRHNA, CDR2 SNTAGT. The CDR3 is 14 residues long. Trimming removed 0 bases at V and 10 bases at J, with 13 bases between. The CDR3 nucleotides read TGTGCCAGCAGTGACTCGATCGGGAAAGGCGAGCAGTTCTTC. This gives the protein CASSDSIGKGEQFF.

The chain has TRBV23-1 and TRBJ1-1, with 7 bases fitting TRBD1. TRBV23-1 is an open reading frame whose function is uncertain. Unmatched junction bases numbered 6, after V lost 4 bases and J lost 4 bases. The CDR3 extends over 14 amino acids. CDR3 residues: CASSPSQGSTEAFF. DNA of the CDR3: TGCGCCAGCAGTCCTTCACAGGGGAGCACTGAAGCTTTCTTT.

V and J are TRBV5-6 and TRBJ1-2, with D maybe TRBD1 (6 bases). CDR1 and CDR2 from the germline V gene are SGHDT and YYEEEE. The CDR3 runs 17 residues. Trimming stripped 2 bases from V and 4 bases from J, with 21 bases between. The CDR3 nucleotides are TGTGCCAGCAGCTTTGGACTCCGGGACACGGAGATCTATGGCTACACCTTC. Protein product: CASSFGLRDTEIYGYTF.

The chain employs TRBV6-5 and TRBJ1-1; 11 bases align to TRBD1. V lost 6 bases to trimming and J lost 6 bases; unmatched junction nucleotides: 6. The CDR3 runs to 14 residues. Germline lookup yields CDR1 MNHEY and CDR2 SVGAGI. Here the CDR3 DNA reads TGTGCCAGCAGCGGGACAGGGGGTCGACCTGAAGCTTTCTTT. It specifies CASSGTGGRPEAFF.

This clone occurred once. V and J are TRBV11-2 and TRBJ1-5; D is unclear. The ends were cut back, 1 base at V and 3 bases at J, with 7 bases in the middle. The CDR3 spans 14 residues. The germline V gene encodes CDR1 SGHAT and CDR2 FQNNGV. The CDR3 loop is CASSLVADNQPQHF. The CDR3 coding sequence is TGTGCCAGCAGCTTAGTGGCGGACAATCAGCCCCAGCATTTT.

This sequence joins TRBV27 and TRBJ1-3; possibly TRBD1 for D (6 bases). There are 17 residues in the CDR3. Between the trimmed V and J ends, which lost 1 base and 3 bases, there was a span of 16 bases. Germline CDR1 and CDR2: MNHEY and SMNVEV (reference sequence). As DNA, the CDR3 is TGTGCCAGCAGTTTATTTCGGTCGGGGGGACATGGAAACACCATATATTTT. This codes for CASSLFRSGGHGNTIYF.

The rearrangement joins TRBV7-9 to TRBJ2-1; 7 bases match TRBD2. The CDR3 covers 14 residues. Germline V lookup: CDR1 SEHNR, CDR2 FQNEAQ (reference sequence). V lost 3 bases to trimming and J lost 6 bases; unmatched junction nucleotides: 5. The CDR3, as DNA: TGTGCCAGCAGCTTTAGCGGCGGGGGCAATGAGCAGTTCTTC. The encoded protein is CASSFSGGGNEQFF.

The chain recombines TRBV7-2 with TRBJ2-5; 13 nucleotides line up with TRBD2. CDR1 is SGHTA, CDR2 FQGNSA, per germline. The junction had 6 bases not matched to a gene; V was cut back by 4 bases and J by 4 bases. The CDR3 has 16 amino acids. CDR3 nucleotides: TGTGCCAGCAGCTCTACTAGCGGGGGGGTAGGAGAGACCCAGTACTTC. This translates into CASSSTSGGVGETQYF.

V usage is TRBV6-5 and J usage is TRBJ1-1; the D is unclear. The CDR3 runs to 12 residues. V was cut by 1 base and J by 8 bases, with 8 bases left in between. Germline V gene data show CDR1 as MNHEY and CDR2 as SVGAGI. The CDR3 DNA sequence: TGTGCCAGCAGTTACTACGCCAGGGAAGCTTTCTTT. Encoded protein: CASSYYAREAFF.

The CDR3 spells CASSLYNEQFF. The CDR3 DNA sequence: TGTGCCAGCAGTCTATACAATGAGCAGTTCTTC. This rearrangement joins TRBV6-2 or TRBV6-3 to TRBJ2-1; D not resolved. The ends were cut back, 5 bases at V and 4 bases at J, with 3 bases in the middle. The length of the CDR3 is 11 residues. Germline V lookup: CDR1 MNHEY, CDR2 SVGEGT.